These T cell receptor beta chains were read from a single sample in a study of T cells in tumors after PD-1 blockade. Assay: immunoSEQ multiplex PCR; the TCRdb copy retains only in-frame clones and omits some. The sample records about 12,000 clones, approximately 63% being singletons. Sequencing used tumor tissue, obtained before anti-PD-1 treatment. The origin of the receptors is a human donor with basal cell carcinoma. CDR3s include the opening cysteine and the closing phenylalanine or tryptophan. The order of the fields is V gene, clone size, D gene, J gene, CDR3 DNA, CDR3 protein. A D gene is named only where the DNA matches it firmly. Expanded clones are given a class, and other clones once, few, many or no size at all.

v_gene: TRBV9; abundance: few; d_gene: .; j_gene: TRBJ1-1; CDR3nt: TGTGCCAGCAGCGCAGACTCGTTGAACACTGAAGCTTTCTTT; CDR3aa: CASSADSLNTEAFF
v_gene: TRBV6-2/TRBV6-3; abundance: .; d_gene: TRBD1; j_gene: TRBJ1-2; CDR3nt: TGTGCCAGCAGTTACTCGGGACAGACCTATGGCTACACCTTC; CDR3aa: CASSYSGQTYGYTF
v_gene: TRBV25-1; abundance: large; d_gene: .; j_gene: TRBJ1-6; CDR3nt: TGTGCCAGCAGTGAAAGTGGGGGCGGATATAATTCACCCCTCCACTTT; CDR3aa: CASSESGGGYNSPLHF
v_gene: TRBV4-3; abundance: .; d_gene: .; j_gene: TRBJ2-6; CDR3nt: TGCGCCAGCAGCCAAGCAGGGCCCGGGGCCAACGTCCTGACTTTC; CDR3aa: CASSQAGPGANVLTF
v_gene: TRBV27; abundance: medium-sized; d_gene: .; j_gene: TRBJ1-5; CDR3nt: TGTGCCAGCAGTTTAAGGCGGGATCAGCCCCAGCATTTT; CDR3aa: CASSLRRDQPQHF
v_gene: TRBV24-1; abundance: few; d_gene: .; j_gene: TRBJ1-3; CDR3nt: TGTGCCACCAGTGATAGCCAGAGGCAAGGAAACACCATATATTTT; CDR3aa: CATSDSQRQGNTIYF
v_gene: TRBV5-1; abundance: .; d_gene: .; j_gene: TRBJ2-7; CDR3nt: TGCGCCAGCAGCTCTGACAGTTACGAGCAGTACTTC; CDR3aa: CASSSDSYEQYF
v_gene: TRBV6-6; abundance: .; d_gene: .; j_gene: TRBJ1-1; CDR3nt: TGTGCCAGCAGTTACGGACCGAACACGGGGGCTTTCTTT; CDR3aa: CASSYGPNTGAFF
v_gene: TRBV27; abundance: few; d_gene: TRBD1; j_gene: TRBJ2-4; CDR3nt: TGTGCCAGCAGTTTTTTGGGACAGGGGCGGAACATTCAGTACTTC; CDR3aa: CASSFLGQGRNIQYF
v_gene: TRBV20-1; abundance: .; d_gene: .; j_gene: TRBJ1-2; CDR3nt: TGCAGTGCTAGTCTACCGGGGTCTAACTATGGCTACACCTTC; CDR3aa: CSASLPGSNYGYTF
v_gene: TRBV29-1; abundance: once; d_gene: .; j_gene: TRBJ1-2; CDR3nt: TGCAGCGTTGAGGAGGGCAGGGCGGGGTATGGCTACACCTTC; CDR3aa: CSVEEGRAGYGYTF
v_gene: TRBV19; abundance: .; d_gene: .; j_gene: TRBJ1-3; CDR3nt: TGTGCCAGTAGCCAGGGCGCCTCTGGAAACACCATATATTTT; CDR3aa: CASSQGASGNTIYF
v_gene: TRBV7-9; abundance: .; d_gene: .; j_gene: TRBJ1-4; CDR3nt: TGTGCCAGCAGCTTAGCCGCATTGGACGAAAAACTGTTTTTT; CDR3aa: CASSLAALDEKLFF
v_gene: TRBV24-1; abundance: few; d_gene: .; j_gene: TRBJ1-1; CDR3nt: TGTGCCACCAGGAATACAGATTCGACTGAAGCTTTCTTT; CDR3aa: CATRNTDSTEAFF
v_gene: TRBV27; abundance: few; d_gene: .; j_gene: TRBJ1-6; CDR3nt: TGTGCCAGCAGTTTCCGAGTCCAGGGAACCTATAATTCACCCCTCCACTTT; CDR3aa: CASSFRVQGTYNSPLHF
v_gene: TRBV4-2; abundance: .; d_gene: .; j_gene: TRBJ1-2; CDR3nt: TGTGCCAGCAGCCAACGTAGGGGTGGACTTAACTATGGCTACACCTTC; CDR3aa: CASSQRRGGLNYGYTF
v_gene: TRBV7-9; abundance: few; d_gene: .; j_gene: TRBJ2-1; CDR3nt: TGTGCCAGCAGCCACGGCACGCGGGGAGAGCAGTTCTTC; CDR3aa: CASSHGTRGEQFF
v_gene: TRBV19; abundance: .; d_gene: TRBD1; j_gene: TRBJ1-1; CDR3nt: TGTGCCAGTAACGAAGAATCCAGGGGGCGAACTGAAGCTTTCTTT; CDR3aa: CASNEESRGRTEAFF
v_gene: TRBV19; abundance: .; d_gene: TRBD2; j_gene: TRBJ2-1; CDR3nt: TGTGCCAGTAGTATCTCTGGGACTAGCTCCTACAATGAGCAGTTCTTC; CDR3aa: CASSISGTSSYNEQFF
v_gene: TRBV7-2; abundance: .; d_gene: .; j_gene: TRBJ2-1; CDR3nt: TGTGCCAGCAGCCCAGCAGAGGCGGGTAACTACAATGAGCAGTTCTTC; CDR3aa: CASSPAEAGNYNEQFF
v_gene: TRBV6-5; abundance: few; d_gene: .; j_gene: TRBJ2-5; CDR3nt: TGTGCCACGGGACCTCCAGGGAGAGGAGAGACCCAGTACTTC; CDR3aa: CATGPPGRGETQYF
v_gene: TRBV7-2; abundance: medium-sized; d_gene: TRBD2; j_gene: TRBJ2-7; CDR3nt: TGTGCCAGCAGGCCCACTAGCGGGGGCTACGAGCAGTACTTC; CDR3aa: CASRPTSGGYEQYF
v_gene: TRBV19; abundance: once; d_gene: TRBD2; j_gene: TRBJ2-7; CDR3nt: TGTGCCAGTAACGGGGGGGAATACGAGCAGTACTTC; CDR3aa: CASNGGEYEQYF
v_gene: TRBV7-9; abundance: few; d_gene: .; j_gene: TRBJ1-2; CDR3nt: TGTGCCAGCAGCTTATGGGTCTATGGCTACACCTTC; CDR3aa: CASSLWVYGYTF
v_gene: TRBV3-1/TRBV3-2; abundance: medium-sized; d_gene: TRBD1; j_gene: TRBJ2-7; CDR3nt: TGTGCCAGCAGCCAGGTCCCTGGGACAGGGCCAGCCCACGAGCAGTACTTC; CDR3aa: CASSQVPGTGPAHEQYF
v_gene: TRBV27; abundance: few; d_gene: .; j_gene: TRBJ2-7; CDR3nt: TGTGCCAGCAGTTTCCCAGGGTCCTACGAGCAGTACTTC; CDR3aa: CASSFPGSYEQYF
v_gene: TRBV3-1/TRBV3-2; abundance: .; d_gene: TRBD1; j_gene: TRBJ1-1; CDR3nt: TGTGCCAGCAGCCAAGGGTGGACAGGGGACACTGAAGCTTTCTTT; CDR3aa: CASSQGWTGDTEAFF
v_gene: TRBV6-5; abundance: .; d_gene: TRBD2; j_gene: TRBJ2-7; CDR3nt: TGTGCCAGCAGGTCAAGCGGGAAGGAGTACTTC; CDR3aa: CASRSSGKEYF
v_gene: TRBV27; abundance: .; d_gene: .; j_gene: TRBJ1-6; CDR3nt: TGTGCCAGCACCAACATCGCGTTAGAGGGGAATTCACCCCTCCACTTT; CDR3aa: CASTNIALEGNSPLHF
v_gene: TRBV20-1; abundance: .; d_gene: TRBD1; j_gene: TRBJ1-1; CDR3nt: TGCAGTGCCAGTCCCGGGACAGGGAGTGGGACTGAAGCTTTCTTT; CDR3aa: CSASPGTGSGTEAFF
v_gene: TRBV12-5; abundance: .; d_gene: TRBD2; j_gene: TRBJ2-1; CDR3nt: TGTGCTAGTGACCTCGGGACTAGCCCCTACAATGAGCAGTTCTTC; CDR3aa: CASDLGTSPYNEQFF
v_gene: TRBV4-3; abundance: .; d_gene: .; j_gene: TRBJ2-1; CDR3nt: TGCGCCAGCAGCCAAGAGGCTAGCCGACACAATGAGCAGTTCTTC; CDR3aa: CASSQEASRHNEQFF
v_gene: TRBV12-3/TRBV12-4; abundance: .; d_gene: .; j_gene: TRBJ2-7; CDR3nt: TGTGCCAGCAGCCAAGGGCTGTCCTACGAGCAGTACTTC; CDR3aa: CASSQGLSYEQYF
v_gene: TRBV9; abundance: once; d_gene: .; j_gene: TRBJ2-7; CDR3nt: TGTGCCAGCAGCGTAGGCGGACATTCCTACGAGCAGTACTTC; CDR3aa: CASSVGGHSYEQYF
v_gene: TRBV11-3; abundance: .; d_gene: TRBD1; j_gene: TRBJ2-5; CDR3nt: TGTGCCAGCAGCCCTAATCCGGGACAGGGGAGGGAGACCCAGTACTTC; CDR3aa: CASSPNPGQGRETQYF
v_gene: TRBV19; abundance: .; d_gene: TRBD1; j_gene: TRBJ1-1; CDR3nt: TGTGCCAGTATTCCACAGGGGGGCAACACTGAAGCTTTCTTT; CDR3aa: CASIPQGGNTEAFF
v_gene: TRBV7-8; abundance: few; d_gene: TRBD1; j_gene: TRBJ2-7; CDR3nt: TGTGCCAGCAGCGCGACGGGACAGGGACGAACCGACGAGCAGTACTTC; CDR3aa: CASSATGQGRTDEQYF
v_gene: TRBV13; abundance: .; d_gene: TRBD1; j_gene: TRBJ1-2; CDR3nt: TGTGCCAGCAGCCAAACAGGGGGGAACGACTATGGCTACACCTTC; CDR3aa: CASSQTGGNDYGYTF